This is a list of T cell receptor beta chains from one sample in a study of T cells expressing NK-cell markers. No DNA is given; TCRdb re-called the 5' RACE reads and lists each CDR3 protein once. Recorded for this sample: approximately 420,000 distinct CDR3 sequences. The material sequenced was blood T cells: a sorted CD56 or NKG2C T cell subset, CD4+ or CD8+ T cells, or bulk PBMC T cells (not recorded which). The receptors here all came from a woman aged 45-65 years in good health. The CDR3 runs from the conserved cysteine through the conserved F or W.

TRBV11-3,TRBJ2-1,CASSTWTSGSYNEQFF
TRBV7-8,TRBJ1-1,CASSPKRFFRGEAFF
TRBV18,TRBJ1-3,CASSPRSSGNTIYF
TRBV7-2,TRBJ1-4,CASSLVSTGVEKLFF
TRBV3-1,TRBJ2-5,CASSQRTSGETQYF
TRBV6-1,TRBJ2-5,CASRGTGTVETQYF
TRBV6-5,TRBJ1-2,CASSAHRVDGYTF
TRBV20-1,TRBJ2-1,CSAHGQGRDEQFF
TRBV19,TRBJ2-2,CASSINRVGWELFF
TRBV20-1,TRBJ2-3,CSAREKILAGASDTQYF
TRBV29-1,TRBJ2-7,CSVAGIPASGPYEQYF
TRBV5-1,TRBJ2-7,CASSLEKSEQYF
TRBV11-2,TRBJ1-2,CASTDSNYGYTF
TRBV6-5,TRBJ1-5,CASRQTENQPQHF
TRBV4-2,TRBJ1-6,CASSQEEDRVNSPLHF
TRBV18,TRBJ2-1,CASSPPRLIGEQFF
TRBV9,TRBJ2-2,CASSVGPWVNTGELFF
TRBV18,TRBJ2-1,CASSSQGALDEQFF
TRBV5-1,TRBJ1-2,CASSSGRLYGYTF
TRBV19,TRBJ1-6,CASTPGDIRSPLHF
TRBV27,TRBJ2-7,CASSEQGWSYEQYF
TRBV5-1,TRBJ2-5,CASSLRGRSETQYF
TRBV20-1,TRBJ2-1,CSAKRGSNEQFF
TRBV28,TRBJ1-2,CASSFLAAQNYGYTF
TRBV24-1,TRBJ1-1,CATRGGRGRTEAFF
TRBV5-1,TRBJ2-5,CASSPIDPTSGRETQYF
TRBV7-9,TRBJ2-5,CASDPTGGEETQYF
TRBV2,TRBJ2-3,CASSSTTTQYF
TRBV29-1,TRBJ2-1,CSYCVGNEQFF
TRBV3-1,TRBJ2-2,CASSRNSFDTGELFF
TRBV5-1,TRBJ2-7,CASSSESGRTYEQYF
TRBV12-3/TRBV12-4,TRBJ2-5,CASSLALGTARSQETQYF
TRBV20-1,TRBJ2-2,CSADSSNTGELFF
TRBV30,TRBJ2-1,CAWSTGTGKQFF
TRBV5-1,TRBJ1-2,CASSLGQSGVYGYTF
TRBV7-3,TRBJ2-1,CASSPLALNEQFF
TRBV27,TRBJ2-2,CASSSKITGELFF
TRBV7-8,TRBJ2-1,CASSLAPGTGVINEQFF
TRBV7-2,TRBJ2-3,CASSLAVGPPDTQYF
TRBV5-1,TRBJ2-5,CASNRGARETQYF
TRBV7-9,TRBJ2-4,CASSLAGTGAKNIQYF
TRBV6-2/TRBV6-3,TRBJ2-1,CASSYEVSNNEQFF
TRBV10-3,TRBJ2-4,CAISDKYRAIGDIQYF
TRBV5-1,TRBJ2-7,CASSRASFGEQYF
TRBV6-5,TRBJ2-3,CASSPEVADTQYF
TRBV4-1,TRBJ2-2,CASSQLLAGVRTGELFF